One and the same sample provided the 5 T cell receptor beta chains below, sequenced in a study of T cells in Graves' hyperthyroidism and ophthalmopathy. Amplification of TCR beta CDR3 regions was performed using RNA transcripts as template. In the first-round RT-PCR of the TCR CDR3, the HTBI primer set was used. One entry per CDR3 protein results from TCRdb running MiXCR on the multiplex PCR reads. Counted here are hundreds of thousands of distinct CDR3 sequences, approximately 14% occurring once; the ten biggest clones make up under 15%. The source material was blood. The receptors here all came from a woman aged 45 to 65 with Graves' ophthalmopathy.

This clonotype occurred a few times. V is TRBV16 and J is TRBJ2-1; perhaps D is TRBD1 or TRBD2 (5 bases each). This CDR3 region has 14 residues. The germline CDR1 and CDR2 sequences are KGHSY and FQNENV. Trimming cost V 1 base and J 7 bases, with 11 bases left between them. This CDR3 is CASSQLSGTNEQFF. The CDR3 DNA follows: TGTGCCAGCAGCCAATTGTCAGGGACGAATGAGCAGTTCTTC.

Concerning this clonotype: Being one base from a much bigger clone, this may be a read error. The J gene is TRBJ2-1, the V gene TRBV2; no reliable D call. Germline CDR1 SNHLY, CDR2 FYNNEI. The CDR3 is 13 amino acids. The CDR3 loop reads CASSERTWNEQSF. The CDR3 nucleotides read TGTGCCAGCAGTGAAAGGACGTGGAATGAGCAGTCCTTC.

There are many counts of this clonotype. V gene TRBV20-1 combines with J gene TRBJ2-1; a weak D match, TRBD2 (6 bases). The V and J ends lost 5 bases and 4 bases respectively, with 21 bases between them. CDR1 DFQATT and CDR2 SNEGSKA come from the germline V gene (reference sequence). The CDR3 has 16 amino acids. In DNA form, the CDR3 reads TGCAGTGCTTTGGGACTGGGGGTTCACGATTACAATGAGCAGTTCTTC. Amino acid sequence: CSALGLGVHDYNEQFF.

This chain links TRBV4-1 with TRBJ2-7; 9 bases fit TRBD1. The CDR3 contains 13 residues. V lost 3 bases, J lost 5 bases, and 2 bases stayed unmatched. Looked up from germline, CDR1 is MGHRA and CDR2 is YSYEKL. DNA of the CDR3: TGCGCCAGCAGCCACCGGACAGGGGACGAGCAGTACTTC. This translates into CASSHRTGDEQYF.

The chain is built from TRBV20-1 and TRBJ2-7, with 10 nucleotides matching TRBD2. Trimming cost V 0 bases and J 5 bases; bases outside gene matches: 7. The CDR3 is made up of 15 amino acids. The germline gives CDR1 DFQATT, CDR2 SNEGSKA (reference sequence). CDR3 bases: TGCAGTGCTAGAGAGGTCCCACTAGCGGGACACGAGCAGTACTTC. It yields the protein CSAREVPLAGHEQYF.